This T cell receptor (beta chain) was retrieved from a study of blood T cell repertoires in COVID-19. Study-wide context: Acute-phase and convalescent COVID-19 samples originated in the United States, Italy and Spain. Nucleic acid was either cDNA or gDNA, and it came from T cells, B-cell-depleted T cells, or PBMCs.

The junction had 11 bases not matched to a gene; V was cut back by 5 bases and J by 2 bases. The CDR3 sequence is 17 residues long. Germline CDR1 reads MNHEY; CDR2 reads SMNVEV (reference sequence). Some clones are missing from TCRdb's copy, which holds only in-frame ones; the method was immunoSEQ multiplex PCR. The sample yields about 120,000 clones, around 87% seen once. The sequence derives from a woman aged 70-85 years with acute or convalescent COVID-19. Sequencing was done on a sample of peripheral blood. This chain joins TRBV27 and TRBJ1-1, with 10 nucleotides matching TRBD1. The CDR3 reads CASSPPGQGTFNTEAFF. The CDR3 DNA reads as TGTGCCAGCAGTCCTCCGGGACAGGGGACTTTTAACACTGAAGCTTTCTTT.